This T cell receptor beta chain emerged from a study of T cell repertoires in cytomegalovirus infection. As for the study in general: Public TCR beta signatures indicated both CMV infection and matching HLA type. Study outcomes and limitations: CMV-specific TCR beta clonotypes restricted by HLA-C were the ones dominating the ex vivo response. Individuals carrying CMV plus the relevant HLA were identified by cumulative frequency of public TCR beta families.

TCRdb fed the reads into MiXCR, producing one record per CDR3 protein. Here the sample spans some 180,000 distinct CDR3 sequences, roughly 19% being singletons. With regard to this clonotype: Its antigen is still unknown.

Sequenced input: PBMCs. This clonotype was obtained from a human donor in good health (CMV status not recorded). Some clones in this sample may be carry-over from other donors' samples.

Here the CDR3 reads CASGLVQGATDNQPQHF. The CDR3 bases are TGTGCTAGTGGTTTGGTCCAGGGGGCTACGGACAATCAGCCCCAGCATTTT. This chain connects TRBV12-5 to TRBJ1-5, with 8 bases lining up with TRBD1. CDR3 length: 17 residues. Germline V gene sequence: CDR1 LGHNT, CDR2 FRNRAP. Unmatched junction bases numbered 7, after V lost 0 bases and J lost 3 bases.